This TCR beta chain was sequenced in a study of cytotoxic CD8 clonotypes in ibrutinib-treated CLL. Findings and caveats of the study: Rare overall, public clonotypes shrank or held steady under therapy.

Concerning this clone: The antigen is unknown.

Clones were read by immunoSEQ multiplex PCR, and TCRdb kept only the in-frame ones, dropping some. The repertoire includes 60,000 to 95,000 clones, roughly 85% of them detected once, and more than 35% sits in the top ten. The CDR3 covers 15 residues. Looked up from germline, CDR1 is SGHKS and CDR2 is YYEKEE (reference sequence). V gave up 0 bases and J gave up 5 bases, with 15 bases separating them. The sequenced sample was PBMCs, obtained after 24 months of ibrutinib treatment. This sequence was found in a human donor with chronic lymphocytic leukemia. V and J are TRBV5-5 and TRBJ2-7, with TRBD1 as a possible D gene (6 bases). CDR3 amino acids: CASSLEGGAVNEQYF. CDR3 sequence (DNA): TGTGCCAGCAGCTTGGAAGGGGGAGCGGTCAACGAGCAGTACTTC. The full variable domain, in which reference TRBV5-5 and TRBJ2-7 provide the parts outside the CDR3, is DAGVTQSPTHLIKTRGQQVTLRCSPISGHKSVSWYQQVLGQGPQFIFQYYEKEERGRGNFPDRFSARQFPNYSSELNVNALLLGDSALYLCASSLEGGAVNEQYFGPGTRLTVT.